Presented here are 21 T cell receptor beta chains from one specimen sequenced in a study of blood T cells in healthy people across ages. A second 7 to 11 cycle PCR used barcoded and J-beta primers. TCRdb used MiXCR to reprocess the 5' RACE reads, holding one entry per CDR3 protein. The sample shows about 1,800,000 distinct CDR3 sequences, 28% of them seen only once. The sequenced material came from blood. These receptors came from a young woman in good health.

This clonotype has ten or more counts. The chain is built from TRBV7-2 and TRBJ2-7; the D gene is possibly TRBD2 (6 bases). V lost 5 bases, J lost 7 bases, and 18 bases lay in between. Germline values: CDR1 SGHTA, CDR2 FQGNSA. The CDR3 is 14 residues long. The CDR3 spells CASSLPGGPREQYF. The CDR3 region has the DNA TGTGCCAGCAGCCTGCCAGGAGGGCCCCGGGAGCAGTACTTC.

The chain recombines TRBV14 with TRBJ2-2; D unclear. CDR1 and CDR2 from the germline V gene are SGHDN and FVKESK. This CDR3 contains 13 residues. Trimming took off 0 bases at V and 4 bases at J, with 3 bases between the two ends. The CDR3 DNA reads as TGTGCCAGCAGCCAAGAGGCCACCGGGGAGCTGTTTTTT. As protein: CASSQEATGELFF.

This clonotype has at least ten counts. V and J are TRBV10-3 and TRBJ2-1, with D hard to call. Germline V gene data show CDR1 as ENHRY and CDR2 as SYGVKD. The CDR3 runs to 12 residues. V was cut by 0 bases and J by 13 bases, with 10 bases left in between. The CDR3 here is CAISESQRVQFF. The CDR3 region has the DNA TGTGCCATCAGTGAGTCACAGCGTGTACAGTTCTTC.

There are a few counts of this clonotype. The V and J genes are TRBV28 and TRBJ2-5, with D possibly being TRBD2 (5 bases). The J call could be wrong; TRBJ2-7 is a better fit for the DNA end. This CDR3 contains 15 residues. Germline assignment: CDR1 MDHEN and CDR2 SYDVKM. The CDR3 DNA sequence: TGTGCCAGCACCCCCTCACTAGACGGTCCCTACGAGCAGTACTTC. It is translated as CASTPSLDGPYEQYF.

This clonotype was seen more than once but under ten times. V is TRBV27 and J is TRBJ2-1; the D gene is possibly TRBD2 (5 bases). The V gene lost 3 bases and the J gene lost 0 bases, with 12 bases spanning the gap. The CDR3 has 16 residues. Germline CDR1 MNHEY, CDR2 SMNVEV (reference sequence). The CDR3 here is CASSLRAGDSYNEQFF. Here the CDR3 DNA reads TGTGCCAGCAGTTTGAGGGCCGGGGACTCCTACAATGAGCAGTTCTTC.

The gene calls are TRBV20-1 and TRBJ2-7; TRBD2 aligns across 16 bases. This CDR3 has 16 residues. Germline V gives CDR1 DFQATT, CDR2 SNEGSKA (reference sequence). With V trimmed by 2 bases and J by 7 bases, 8 bases remained unmatched. The CDR3 is CSARIGTSGGAEEQYF. CDR3 sequence (DNA): TGCAGTGCTAGAATCGGGACTAGCGGGGGGGCGGAGGAGCAGTACTTC.

This clonotype was detected only a few times. The chain employs TRBV28 and TRBJ2-5, with 16 bases identical to TRBD2. CDR3 length equals 16 residues. Per the germline V gene, CDR1 is MDHEN and CDR2 is SYDVKM. Trimming took 6 bases from V and 6 from J; bases not matched to a gene: 7. The CDR3 reads CASSPGLAGGRKTQYF. The CDR3 DNA is TGTGCCAGCAGCCCGGGACTAGCGGGGGGGCGGAAGACCCAGTACTTC.

This clonotype has a handful of counts. A much larger clone sits a single nucleotide away, making a read error possible. The gene calls are TRBV6-1 and TRBJ2-3; D gene unclear. The length of the CDR3 is 14 residues. Germline V lookup: CDR1 MNHNS, CDR2 SASEGT. Trimming removed 5 bases at V and 4 bases at J, with 13 bases between. CDR3 coding DNA: TGTGCCAGCAGTCACCGACTCACGGCAGATACGCAGTATTTT. Its translation is CASSHRLTADTQYF.

This clonotype occurred a few times. V and J are TRBV29-1 and TRBJ2-3; a possible D gene is TRBD2 (5 bases). Germline CDR1 is SQVTM and CDR2 is ANQGSEA. The V and J ends lost 5 bases and 7 bases respectively, with 7 bases between them. The CDR3 contains 10 residues. CDR3 bases: TGCAGCGTTACGGGGAATACGCAGTATTTT. It is translated as CSVTGNTQYF.

This clonotype was recorded a few times. The rearrangement links TRBV24-1 to TRBJ2-7; possible D gene TRBD2, 5 bases. Trimming shortened V by 4 bases and J by 3 bases, and 9 bases separated the two germline ends. CDR1 KGHDR and CDR2 SFDVKD come from the germline V gene. The CDR3 covers 13 residues. The CDR3 DNA sequence: TGTGCCACCAGTGACCTACTAGTCTACGAGCAGTACTTC. It specifies CATSDLLVYEQYF.

In this sample, this clonotype turned up many times. The CDR3: CASSSSGTDGYTF. The CDR3 coding sequence is TGTGCCAGCAGTTCGTCCGGGACAGATGGCTACACCTTC. The chain links TRBV6-5 to TRBJ1-2; 7 positions agree with TRBD1. There are 13 residues in the CDR3. After removal of 4 bases from V and 6 bases from J, the junction contained 5 bases not matched to a gene. CDR1 is MNHEY and CDR2 is SVGAGI in the germline V gene.

The rearrangement joins TRBV20-1 to TRBJ2-5; D is undetermined. The J call may be faulty, since TRBJ2-7 better matches the DNA end. This CDR3 contains 11 residues. Germline values: CDR1 DFQATT, CDR2 SNEGSKA (reference sequence). The CDR3 DNA is TGCAGCTTGGTTCAACCCTACGAGCAGTACTTC. This sequence encodes CSLVQPYEQYF.

The chain combines TRBV5-1 with TRBJ2-1; D perhaps matches TRBD1 (6 bases). The CDR3 consists of 16 residues. V was cut by 2 bases and J by 3 bases, with 15 bases left in between. Per the germline V gene, CDR1 is SGHRS and CDR2 is YFSETQ. The CDR3, as DNA: TGCGCCAGCAGCTTCCCGGTAGTAGGGGGCTACAATGAGCAGTTCTTC. Translation gives CASSFPVVGGYNEQFF. The entire variable domain, with the rest obtained from reference TRBV5-1 and TRBJ2-1, is as follows: KAGVTQTPRYLIKTRGQQVTLSCSPISGHRSVSWYQQTPGQGLQFLFEYFSETQRNKGNFPGRFSGRQFSNSRSEMNVSTLELGDSALYLCASSFPVVGGYNEQFFGPGTRLTVL.

The CDR3 coding sequence is TGTGCCAGCAGTACTGGACTAGCTGAGGGGACCGGGGAGCTGTTTTTT. This sequence encodes CASSTGLAEGTGELFF. This chain uses TRBV6-5 with TRBJ2-2; 8 bases line up with TRBD2. The V and J ends lost 5 bases and 5 bases, in that order; junction bases with no gene match: 10. This CDR3 is built from 16 residues. CDR1 and CDR2 (germline): MNHEY, SVGAGI.

The chain uses TRBV5-1 and TRBJ1-2, with D possibly TRBD1 on 5 matching bases. Trimming took off 0 bases at V and 5 bases at J, with 14 bases between the two ends. The CDR3 spans 15 residues. Germline V gene data show CDR1 as SGHRS and CDR2 as YFSETQ. CDR3 in amino acids: CASSLDPGPNYGYTF. Here the CDR3 DNA reads TGCGCCAGCAGCTTGGATCCGGGACCGAATTATGGCTACACCTTC.

This clonotype has a count of ten or more. V gene TRBV4-1 combines with J gene TRBJ2-7, with a tentative D call TRBD2 (6 bases). CDR3 length equals 15 residues. Germline values: CDR1 MGHRA, CDR2 YSYEKL. V was shortened by 1 base and J by 4 bases, with 14 bases between the two germline ends. DNA for the CDR3: TGCGCCAGCAGCCAAGTAGGGAGGAACCTTTACGAGCAGTACTTC. Protein: CASSQVGRNLYEQYF.

This clonotype was observed many times. V usage is TRBV12-3 or TRBV12-4 and J usage is TRBJ2-5; tentatively, D is TRBD1 or TRBD2 (5 bases each). Trimming removed 6 bases from V and 7 bases from J, with 9 bases in between. CDR3 length equals 11 residues. Here the CDR3 reads CASSPGTTQYF. CDR3 in DNA: TGTGCCAGCAGCCCAGGGACGACCCAGTACTTC.

This clonotype has just a few counts. The chain is built from TRBV14 and TRBJ2-3, with a possible D match to TRBD2 (5 bases). This CDR3 is 13 amino acids long. Germline CDR1 SGHDN, CDR2 FVKESK. Trimming took 8 bases from V and 5 from J, leaving 14 bases between them. DNA for the CDR3: TGTGCCAGCCGCATACTCGGAGGAGATACGCAGTATTTT. The encoded protein is CASRILGGDTQYF.

The chain links TRBV10-3 to TRBJ1-1; 7 nucleotides line up with TRBD1. Germline V gene data show CDR1 as ENHRY and CDR2 as SYGVKD. The CDR3 is 14 amino acids. The V and J ends lost 0 bases and 11 bases, in that order; junction bases with no gene match: 9. The CDR3, as DNA: TGTGCCATCAGTGAGTCGGTGCGACAGGGAGGGGCTTTCTTT. This gives the protein CAISESVRQGGAFF.

CDR3 in DNA: TGCGCCAGCAGTGATGGCGGGGGTATCAATGAGCAGTTCTTC. Protein product: CASSDGGGINEQFF. V usage is TRBV10-2 and J usage is TRBJ2-1, with 7 positions matching TRBD2. J gave up 6 bases and V 3 bases, and 5 bases lay outside the gene matches. The CDR3 sequence is 14 residues long. The germline V gene encodes CDR1 WSHSY and CDR2 SAAADI.

This clonotype has just a few counts. The chain recombines TRBV15 with TRBJ1-1, with D unresolved. The CDR3 consists of 13 residues. Germline CDR1 is LNHNV and CDR2 is YYDKDF (reference sequence). The V gene lost 4 bases and the J gene lost 1 base, with 7 bases spanning the gap. CDR3 DNA: TGTGCCACCAGCATCGAGGGGAACACTGAAGCTTTCTTT. This encodes CATSIEGNTEAFF.